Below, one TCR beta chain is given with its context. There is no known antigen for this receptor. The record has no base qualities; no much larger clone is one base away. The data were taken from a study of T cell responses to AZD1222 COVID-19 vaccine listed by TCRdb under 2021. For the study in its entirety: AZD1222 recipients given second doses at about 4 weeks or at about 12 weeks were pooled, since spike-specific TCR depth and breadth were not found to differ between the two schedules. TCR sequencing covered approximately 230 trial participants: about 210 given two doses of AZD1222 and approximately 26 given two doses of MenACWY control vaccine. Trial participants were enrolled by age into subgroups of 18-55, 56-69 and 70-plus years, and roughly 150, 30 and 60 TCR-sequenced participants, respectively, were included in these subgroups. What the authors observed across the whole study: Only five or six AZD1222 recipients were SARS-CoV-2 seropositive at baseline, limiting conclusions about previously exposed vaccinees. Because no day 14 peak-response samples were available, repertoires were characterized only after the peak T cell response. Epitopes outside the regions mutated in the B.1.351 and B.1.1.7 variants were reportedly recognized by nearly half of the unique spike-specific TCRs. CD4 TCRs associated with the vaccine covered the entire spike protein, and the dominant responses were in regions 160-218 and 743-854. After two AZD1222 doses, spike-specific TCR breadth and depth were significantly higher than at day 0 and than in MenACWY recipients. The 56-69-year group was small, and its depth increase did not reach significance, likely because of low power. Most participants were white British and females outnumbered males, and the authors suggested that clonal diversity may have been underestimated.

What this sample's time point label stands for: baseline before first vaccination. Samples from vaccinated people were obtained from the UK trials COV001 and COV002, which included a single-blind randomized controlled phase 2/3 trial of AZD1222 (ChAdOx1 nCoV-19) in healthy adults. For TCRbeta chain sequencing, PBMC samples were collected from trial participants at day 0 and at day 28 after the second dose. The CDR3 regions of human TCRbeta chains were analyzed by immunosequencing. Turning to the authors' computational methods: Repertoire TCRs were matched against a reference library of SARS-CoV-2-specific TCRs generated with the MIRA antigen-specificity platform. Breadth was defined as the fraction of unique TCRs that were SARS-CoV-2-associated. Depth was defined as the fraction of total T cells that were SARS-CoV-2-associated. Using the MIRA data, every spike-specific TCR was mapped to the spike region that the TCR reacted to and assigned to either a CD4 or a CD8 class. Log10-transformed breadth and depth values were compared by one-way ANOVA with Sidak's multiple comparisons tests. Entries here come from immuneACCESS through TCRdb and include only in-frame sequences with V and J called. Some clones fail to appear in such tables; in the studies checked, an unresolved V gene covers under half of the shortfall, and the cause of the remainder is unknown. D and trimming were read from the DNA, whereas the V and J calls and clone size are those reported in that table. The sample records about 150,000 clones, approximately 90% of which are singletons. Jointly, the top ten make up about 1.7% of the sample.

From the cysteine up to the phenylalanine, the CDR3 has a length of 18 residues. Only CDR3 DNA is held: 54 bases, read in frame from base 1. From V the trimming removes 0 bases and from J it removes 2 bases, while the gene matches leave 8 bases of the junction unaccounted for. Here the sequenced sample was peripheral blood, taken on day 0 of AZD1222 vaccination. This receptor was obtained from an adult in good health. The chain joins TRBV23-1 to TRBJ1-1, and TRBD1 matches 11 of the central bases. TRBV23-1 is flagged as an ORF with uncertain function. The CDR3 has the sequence CASSQSIRGQGANTEAFF. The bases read TGCGCCAGCAGTCAATCAATCAGAGGACAGGGGGCTAACACTGAAGCTTTCTTT.